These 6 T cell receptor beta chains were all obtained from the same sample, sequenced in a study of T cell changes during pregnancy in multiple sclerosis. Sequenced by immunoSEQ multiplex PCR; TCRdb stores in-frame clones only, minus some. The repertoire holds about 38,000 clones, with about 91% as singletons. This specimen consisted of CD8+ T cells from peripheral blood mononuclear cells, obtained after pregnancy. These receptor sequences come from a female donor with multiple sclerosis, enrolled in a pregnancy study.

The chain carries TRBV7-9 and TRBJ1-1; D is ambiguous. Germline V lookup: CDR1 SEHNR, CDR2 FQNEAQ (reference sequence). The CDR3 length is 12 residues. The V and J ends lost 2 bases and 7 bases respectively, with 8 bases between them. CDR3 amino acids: CASSLLRGEAFF. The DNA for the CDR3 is TGTGCCAGCAGCTTACTACGGGGTGAAGCTTTCTTT. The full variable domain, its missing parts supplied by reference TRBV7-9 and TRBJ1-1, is DTGVSQNPRHKITKRGQNVTFRCDPISEHNRLYWYRQTLGQGPEFLTYFQNEAQLEKSRLLSDRFSAERPKGSFSTLEIQRTEQGDSAMYLCASSLLRGEAFFGQGTRLTVV.

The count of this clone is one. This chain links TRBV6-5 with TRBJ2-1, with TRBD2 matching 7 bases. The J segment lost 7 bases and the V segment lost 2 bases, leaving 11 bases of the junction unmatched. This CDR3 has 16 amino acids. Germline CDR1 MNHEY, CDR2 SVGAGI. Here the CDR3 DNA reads TGTGCCAGCAGTTACGGGGGGGGGTCACAGCATAATGAGCAGTTCTTC. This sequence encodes CASSYGGGSQHNEQFF.

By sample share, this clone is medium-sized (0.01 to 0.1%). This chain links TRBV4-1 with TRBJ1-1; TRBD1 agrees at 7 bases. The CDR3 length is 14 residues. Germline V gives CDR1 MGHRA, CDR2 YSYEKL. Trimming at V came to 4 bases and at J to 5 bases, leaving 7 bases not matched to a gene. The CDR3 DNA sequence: TGCGCCAGCAGCCTAAGGACAGGAGGGACTGAAGCTTTCTTT. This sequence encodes CASSLRTGGTEAFF.

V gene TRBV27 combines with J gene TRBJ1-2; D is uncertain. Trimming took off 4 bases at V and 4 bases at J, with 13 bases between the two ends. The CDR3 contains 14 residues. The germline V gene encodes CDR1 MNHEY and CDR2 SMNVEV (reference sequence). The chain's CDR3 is CASSWSADLYGYTF. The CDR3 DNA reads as TGTGCCAGCAGTTGGAGCGCAGACCTCTATGGCTACACCTTC.

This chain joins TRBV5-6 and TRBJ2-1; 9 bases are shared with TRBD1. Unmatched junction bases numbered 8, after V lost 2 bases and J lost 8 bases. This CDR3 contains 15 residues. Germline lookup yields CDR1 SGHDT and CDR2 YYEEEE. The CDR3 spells CASSFPGQGSHEQFF. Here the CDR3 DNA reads TGTGCCAGCAGCTTCCCGGGACAGGGAAGCCATGAGCAGTTCTTC.

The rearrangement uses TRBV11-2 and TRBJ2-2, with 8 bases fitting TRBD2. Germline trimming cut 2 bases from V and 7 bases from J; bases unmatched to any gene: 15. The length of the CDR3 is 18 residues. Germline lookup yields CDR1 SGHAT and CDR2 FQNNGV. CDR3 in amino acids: CASSLPRVAGILVGELFF. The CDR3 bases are TGTGCCAGCAGCTTACCCCGGGTAGCGGGGATTTTAGTCGGGGAGCTGTTTTTT.